This TCR beta chain emerged from a study of beta chain features in type 1 diabetes. Study-level points and caveats: VDJ junctions sequenced from type 1 diabetes patients showed fewer insertions and more deletions. Moderate but significant shortening of TCRB CDR3s was recorded in all four CD4+ subsets from Type 1 diabetes patients.

A note on this clone: No antigen is known for it.

The investigators reverse transcribed all of the isolated RNA, so they sequenced expressed TCRB transcripts. Method: immunoSEQ multiplex PCR; TCRdb's copy keeps in-frame clones and lacks some. Here the sample spans 600,000 to 650,000 clones, roughly a sixth being singletons. Between the trimmed V and J ends, which lost 6 bases and 8 bases, there was a span of 10 bases. The CDR3 spans 12 residues. The germline CDR1 and CDR2 sequences are MGHDK and SYGVNS. The V and J genes are TRBV25-1 and TRBJ1-4; D is unclear. The source material was naive CD4+ T cells from blood. The source is a young man in good health. CDR3 DNA: TGTGCCAGCAGGGGTCTGCGGGAAAAACTGTTTTTT. It translates to CASRGLREKLFF.